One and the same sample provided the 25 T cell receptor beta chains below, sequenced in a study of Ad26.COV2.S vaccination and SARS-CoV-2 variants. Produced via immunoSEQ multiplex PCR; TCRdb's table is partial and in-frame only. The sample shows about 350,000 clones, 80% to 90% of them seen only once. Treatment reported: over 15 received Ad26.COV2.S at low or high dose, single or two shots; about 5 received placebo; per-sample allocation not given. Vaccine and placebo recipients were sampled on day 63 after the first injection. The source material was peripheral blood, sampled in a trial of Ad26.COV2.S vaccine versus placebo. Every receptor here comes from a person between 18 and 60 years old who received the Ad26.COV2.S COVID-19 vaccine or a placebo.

This CDR3 reads CASSATSGGALYEQFF. CDR3 nucleotide sequence: TGTGCCAGCAGTGCGACTAGCGGGGGGGCCCTGTATGAGCAGTTCTTC. V usage is TRBV27 and J usage is TRBJ2-1; TRBD2 agrees at 14 bases. Germline V lookup: CDR1 MNHEY, CDR2 SMNVEV (reference sequence). The CDR3 is 16 residues long. V lost 5 bases, J lost 8 bases, and 8 bases stayed unmatched.

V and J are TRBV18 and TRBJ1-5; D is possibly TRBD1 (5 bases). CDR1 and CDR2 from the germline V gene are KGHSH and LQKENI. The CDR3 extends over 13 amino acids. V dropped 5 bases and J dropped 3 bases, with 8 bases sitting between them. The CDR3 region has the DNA TGTGCCAGCTCAGGGGCCGCCAATCAGCCCCAGCATTTT. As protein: CASSGAANQPQHF.

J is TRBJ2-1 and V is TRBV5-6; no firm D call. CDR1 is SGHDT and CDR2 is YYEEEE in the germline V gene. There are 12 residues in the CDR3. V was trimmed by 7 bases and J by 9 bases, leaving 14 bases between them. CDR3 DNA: TGTGCCAGCGGCCCGGTGTTGGGTGAGCAGTTCTTC. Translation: CASGPVLGEQFF.

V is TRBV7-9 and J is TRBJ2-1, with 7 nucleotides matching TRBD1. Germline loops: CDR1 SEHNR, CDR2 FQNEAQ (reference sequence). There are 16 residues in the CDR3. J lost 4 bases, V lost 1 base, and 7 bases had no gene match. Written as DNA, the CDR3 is TGTGCCAGCAGCTTAGTTCTGATACAGGGGTACAATGAGCAGTTCTTC. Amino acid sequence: CASSLVLIQGYNEQFF.

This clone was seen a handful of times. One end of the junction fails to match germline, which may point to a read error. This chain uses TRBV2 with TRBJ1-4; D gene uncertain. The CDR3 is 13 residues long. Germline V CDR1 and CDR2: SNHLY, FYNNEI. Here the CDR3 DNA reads TGTGCCGGCAGTAAGGATTTAAAGGAAAAACTGTTTTTT. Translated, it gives CAGSKDLKEKLFF. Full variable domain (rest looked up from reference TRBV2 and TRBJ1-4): EPEVTQTPSHQVTQMGQEVILRCVPISNHLYFYWYRQILGQKVEFLVSFYNNEISEKSEIFDDQFSVERPDGSNFTLKIRSTKLEDSAMYFCAGSKDLKEKLFFGSGTQLSVL.

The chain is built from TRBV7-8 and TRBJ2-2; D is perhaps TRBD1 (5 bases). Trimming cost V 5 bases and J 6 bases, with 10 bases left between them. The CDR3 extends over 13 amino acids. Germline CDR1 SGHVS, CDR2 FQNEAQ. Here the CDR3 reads CASSQQVPGELFF. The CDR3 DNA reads TGTGCCAGCAGCCAACAGGTCCCCGGGGAGCTGTTTTTT.

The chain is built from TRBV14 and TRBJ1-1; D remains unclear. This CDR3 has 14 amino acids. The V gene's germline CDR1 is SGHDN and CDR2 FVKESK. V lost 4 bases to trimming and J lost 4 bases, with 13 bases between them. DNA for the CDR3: TGTGCCAGCAGCCCTCGACTGTCTAGCACTGAAGCTTTCTTT. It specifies CASSPRLSSTEAFF.

The CDR3 region has the DNA TGTGCCAGTAGGGCGGAGCGTGGCTACACCTTC. It is translated as CASRAERGYTF. The rearrangement uses TRBV19 and TRBJ1-2; D call uncertain. The CDR3 extends over 11 amino acids. Germline CDR1 reads LNHDA; CDR2 reads SQIVND (reference sequence). The V gene lost 6 bases and the J gene lost 7 bases, with 9 bases spanning the gap.

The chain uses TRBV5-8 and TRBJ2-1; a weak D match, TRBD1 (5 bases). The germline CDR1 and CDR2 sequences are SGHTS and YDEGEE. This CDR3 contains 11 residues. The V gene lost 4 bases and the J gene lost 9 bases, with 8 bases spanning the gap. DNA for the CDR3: TGTGCCAGCAGCCAGGGTATTGAGCAGTTCTTC. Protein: CASSQGIEQFF.

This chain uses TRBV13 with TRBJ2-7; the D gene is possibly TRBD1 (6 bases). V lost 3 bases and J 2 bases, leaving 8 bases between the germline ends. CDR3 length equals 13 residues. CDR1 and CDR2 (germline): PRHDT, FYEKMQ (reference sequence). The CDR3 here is CASSFQGTYEQYF. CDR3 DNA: TGTGCCAGCAGCTTCCAGGGGACCTACGAGCAGTACTTC.

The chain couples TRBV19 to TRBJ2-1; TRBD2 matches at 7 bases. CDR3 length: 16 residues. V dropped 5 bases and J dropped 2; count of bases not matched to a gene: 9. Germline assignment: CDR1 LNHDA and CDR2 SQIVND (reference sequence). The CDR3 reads CASSLGAGMTYNEQFF. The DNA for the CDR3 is TGTGCCAGTAGTTTGGGAGCGGGAATGACCTACAATGAGCAGTTCTTC.

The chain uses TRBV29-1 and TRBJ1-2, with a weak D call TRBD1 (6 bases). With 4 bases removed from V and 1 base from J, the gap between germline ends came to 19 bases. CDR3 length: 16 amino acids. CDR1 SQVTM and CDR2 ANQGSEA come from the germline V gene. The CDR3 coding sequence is TGCAGCGTTGGGGGGTCGACAGGCCCTCTTAACTATGGCTACACCTTC. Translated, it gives CSVGGSTGPLNYGYTF.

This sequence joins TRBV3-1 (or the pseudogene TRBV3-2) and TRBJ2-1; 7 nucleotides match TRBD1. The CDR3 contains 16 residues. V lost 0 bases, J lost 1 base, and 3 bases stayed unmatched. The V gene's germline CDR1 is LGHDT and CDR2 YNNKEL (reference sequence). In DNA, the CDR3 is TGTGCCAGCAGCCAAGACAGGACAGGTTCCTACAATGAGCAGTTCTTC. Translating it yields CASSQDRTGSYNEQFF.

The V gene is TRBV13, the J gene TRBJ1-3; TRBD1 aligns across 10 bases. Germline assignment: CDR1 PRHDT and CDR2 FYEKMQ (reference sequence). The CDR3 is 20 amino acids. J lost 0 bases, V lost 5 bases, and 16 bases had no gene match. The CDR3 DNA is TGTGCCAGCAGCCCACTCGGACAGGGGGACTTCACCGTCTCTGGAAACACCATATATTTT. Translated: CASSPLGQGDFTVSGNTIYF.

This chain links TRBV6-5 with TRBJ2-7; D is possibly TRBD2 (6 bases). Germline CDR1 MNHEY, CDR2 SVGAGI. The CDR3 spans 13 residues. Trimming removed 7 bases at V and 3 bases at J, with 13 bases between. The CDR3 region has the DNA TGTGCCAGCACCCCGGGGAGGTTCTACGAGCAGTACTTC. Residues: CASTPGRFYEQYF.

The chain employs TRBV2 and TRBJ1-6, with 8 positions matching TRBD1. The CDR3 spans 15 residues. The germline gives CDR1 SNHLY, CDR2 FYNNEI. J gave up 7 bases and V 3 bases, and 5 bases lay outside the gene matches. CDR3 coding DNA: TGTGCCAGCAGTGACAGGACAGGGACAAATTCACCCCTCCACTTT. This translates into CASSDRTGTNSPLHF.

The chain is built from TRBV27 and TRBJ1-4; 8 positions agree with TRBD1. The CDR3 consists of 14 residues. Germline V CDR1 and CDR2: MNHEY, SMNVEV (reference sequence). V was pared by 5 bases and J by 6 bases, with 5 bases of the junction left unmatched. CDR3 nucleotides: TGTGCCAGCAGTACAGGGGGTTGGGATGAAAAACTGTTTTTT. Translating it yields CASSTGGWDEKLFF.

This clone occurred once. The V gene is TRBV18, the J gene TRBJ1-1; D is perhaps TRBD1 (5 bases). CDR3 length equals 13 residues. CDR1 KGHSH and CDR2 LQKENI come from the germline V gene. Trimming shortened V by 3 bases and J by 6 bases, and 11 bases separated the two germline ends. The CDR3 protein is CASSPPDRSEAFF. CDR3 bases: TGTGCCAGCTCACCTCCAGACAGATCTGAAGCTTTCTTT.

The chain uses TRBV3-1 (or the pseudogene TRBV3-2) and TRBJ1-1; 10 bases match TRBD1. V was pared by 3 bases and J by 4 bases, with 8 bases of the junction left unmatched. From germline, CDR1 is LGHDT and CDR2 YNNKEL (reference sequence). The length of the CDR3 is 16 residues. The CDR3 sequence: CASSHNKDRGFTEAFF. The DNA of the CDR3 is TGTGCCAGCAGCCATAATAAGGACAGGGGGTTCACTGAAGCTTTCTTT.

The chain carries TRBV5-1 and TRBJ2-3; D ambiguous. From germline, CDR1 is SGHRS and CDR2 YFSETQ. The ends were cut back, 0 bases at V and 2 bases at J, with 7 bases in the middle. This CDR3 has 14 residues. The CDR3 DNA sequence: TGCGCCAGCAGCTTGGAGTTTCCCACAGATACGCAGTATTTT. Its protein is CASSLEFPTDTQYF.

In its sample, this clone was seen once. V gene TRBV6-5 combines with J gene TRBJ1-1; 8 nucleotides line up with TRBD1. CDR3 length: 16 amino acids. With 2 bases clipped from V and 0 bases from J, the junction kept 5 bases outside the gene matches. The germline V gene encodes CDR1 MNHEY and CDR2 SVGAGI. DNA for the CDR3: TGTGCCAGCAGTTACCCGCCAGGGGGCATGAACACTGAAGCTTTCTTT. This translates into CASSYPPGGMNTEAFF.

CDR3 in amino acids: CSASDPGQGLYEQYF. CDR3 DNA sequence: TGCAGTGCTAGTGATCCGGGACAGGGACTCTACGAGCAGTACTTC. This chain connects TRBV20-1 to TRBJ2-7; TRBD1 matches at 9 bases. Unmatched junction bases numbered 9, after V lost 3 bases and J lost 3 bases. Germline-derived CDR1 and CDR2 are DFQATT and SNEGSKA (reference sequence). The length of the CDR3 is 15 residues.

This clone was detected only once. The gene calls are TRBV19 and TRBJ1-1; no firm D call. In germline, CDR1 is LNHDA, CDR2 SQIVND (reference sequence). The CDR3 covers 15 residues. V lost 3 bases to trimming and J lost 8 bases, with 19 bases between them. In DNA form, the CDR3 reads TGTGCCAGTAGTATCTCGGGCGGTTGGGATAAGGAAGCTTTCTTT. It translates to CASSISGGWDKEAFF.

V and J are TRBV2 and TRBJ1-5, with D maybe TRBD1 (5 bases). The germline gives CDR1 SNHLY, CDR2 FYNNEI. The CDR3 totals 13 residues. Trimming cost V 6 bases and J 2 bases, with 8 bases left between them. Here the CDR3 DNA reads TGTGCCAGCAGCAGGGATGGCAATCAGCCCCAGCATTTT. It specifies CASSRDGNQPQHF.

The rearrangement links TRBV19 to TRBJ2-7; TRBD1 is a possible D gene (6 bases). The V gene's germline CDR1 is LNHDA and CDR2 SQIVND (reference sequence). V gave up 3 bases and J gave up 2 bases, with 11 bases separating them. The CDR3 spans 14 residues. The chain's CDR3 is CASSIHRVPYEQYF. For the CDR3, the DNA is TGTGCCAGTAGTATCCACAGGGTTCCCTACGAGCAGTACTTC.